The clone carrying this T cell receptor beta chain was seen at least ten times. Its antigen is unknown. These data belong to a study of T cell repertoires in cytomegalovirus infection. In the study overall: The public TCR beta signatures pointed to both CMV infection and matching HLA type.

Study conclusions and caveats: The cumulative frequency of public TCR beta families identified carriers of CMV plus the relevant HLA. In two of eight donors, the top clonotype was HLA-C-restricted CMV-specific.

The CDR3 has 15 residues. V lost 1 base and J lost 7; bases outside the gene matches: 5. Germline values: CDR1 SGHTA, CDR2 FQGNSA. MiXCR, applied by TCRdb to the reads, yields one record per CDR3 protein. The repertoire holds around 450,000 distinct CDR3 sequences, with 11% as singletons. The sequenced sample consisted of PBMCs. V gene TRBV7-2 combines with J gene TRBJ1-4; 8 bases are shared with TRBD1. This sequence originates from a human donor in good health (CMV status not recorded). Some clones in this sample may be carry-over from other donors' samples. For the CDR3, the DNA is TGTGCCAGCAGCTTAGTAGGTGGACAGGGTGAAAAACTGTTTTTT. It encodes CASSLVGGQGEKLFF.